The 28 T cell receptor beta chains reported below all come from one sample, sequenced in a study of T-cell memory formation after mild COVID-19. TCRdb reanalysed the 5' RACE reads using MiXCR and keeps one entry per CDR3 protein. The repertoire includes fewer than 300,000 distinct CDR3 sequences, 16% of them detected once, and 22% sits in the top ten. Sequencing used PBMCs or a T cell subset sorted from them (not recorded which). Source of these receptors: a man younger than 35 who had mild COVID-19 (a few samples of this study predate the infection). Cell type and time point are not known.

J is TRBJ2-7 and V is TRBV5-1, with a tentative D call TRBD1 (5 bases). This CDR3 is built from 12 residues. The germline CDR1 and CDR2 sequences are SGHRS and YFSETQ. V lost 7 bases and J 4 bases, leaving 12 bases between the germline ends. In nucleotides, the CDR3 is TGCGCCAGCGCAGCAGGGAATTACGAGCAGTACTTC. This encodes CASAAGNYEQYF.

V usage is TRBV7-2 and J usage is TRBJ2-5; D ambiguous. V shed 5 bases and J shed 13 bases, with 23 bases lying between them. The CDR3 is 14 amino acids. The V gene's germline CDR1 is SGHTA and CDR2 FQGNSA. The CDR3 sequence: CASSPSVGTFVGYF. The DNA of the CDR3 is TGTGCCAGCAGCCCCTCAGTGGGAACTTTTGTCGGGTACTTC. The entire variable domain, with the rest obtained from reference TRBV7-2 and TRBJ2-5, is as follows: GAGVSQSPSNKVTEKGKDVELRCDPISGHTALYWYRQSLGQGLEFLIYFQGNSAPDKSGLPSDRFSAERTGGSVSTLTIQRTQQEDSAVYLCASSPSVGTFVGYFGPGTRLLVL.

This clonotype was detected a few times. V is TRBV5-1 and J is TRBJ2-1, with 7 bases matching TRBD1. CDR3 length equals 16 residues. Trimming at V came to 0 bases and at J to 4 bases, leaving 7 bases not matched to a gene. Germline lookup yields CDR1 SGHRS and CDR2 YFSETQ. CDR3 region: CASSLASNRGYNEQFF. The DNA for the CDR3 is TGCGCCAGCAGCTTGGCCTCGAACAGGGGTTACAATGAGCAGTTCTTC.

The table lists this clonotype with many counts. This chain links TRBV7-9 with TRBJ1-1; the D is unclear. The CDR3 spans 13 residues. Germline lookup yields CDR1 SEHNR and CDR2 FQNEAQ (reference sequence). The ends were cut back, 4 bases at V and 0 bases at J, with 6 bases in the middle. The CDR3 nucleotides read TGTGCCAGCAGCTGGGGAATGAACACTGAAGCTTTCTTT. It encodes CASSWGMNTEAFF.

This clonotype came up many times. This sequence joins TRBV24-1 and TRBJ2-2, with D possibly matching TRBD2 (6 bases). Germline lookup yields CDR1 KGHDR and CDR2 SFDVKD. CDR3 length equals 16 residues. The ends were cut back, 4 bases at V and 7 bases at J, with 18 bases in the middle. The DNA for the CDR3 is TGTGCCACCAGTGACCCTCGACGGGGGACCCACGGGGAGCTGTTTTTT. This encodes CATSDPRRGTHGELFF.

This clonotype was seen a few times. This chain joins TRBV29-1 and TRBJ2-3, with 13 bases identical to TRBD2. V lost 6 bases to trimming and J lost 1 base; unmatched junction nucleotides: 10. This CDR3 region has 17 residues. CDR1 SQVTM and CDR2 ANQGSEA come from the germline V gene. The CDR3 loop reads CSVLGLAGSSGTDTQYF. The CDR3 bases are TGCAGCGTGCTGGGACTAGCGGGGAGCTCAGGCACAGATACGCAGTATTTT.

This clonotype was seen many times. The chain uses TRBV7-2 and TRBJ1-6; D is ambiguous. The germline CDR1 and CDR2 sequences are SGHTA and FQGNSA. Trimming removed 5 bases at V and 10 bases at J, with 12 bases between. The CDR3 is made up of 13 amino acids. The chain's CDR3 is CASSPGWGSPLHF. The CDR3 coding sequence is TGTGCCAGCAGCCCCGGTTGGGGATCACCCCTCCACTTT.

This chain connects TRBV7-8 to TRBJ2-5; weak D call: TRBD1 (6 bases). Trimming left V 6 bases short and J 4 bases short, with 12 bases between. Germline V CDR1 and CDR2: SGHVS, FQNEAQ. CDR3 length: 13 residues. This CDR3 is CASRETGPETQYF. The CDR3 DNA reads TGTGCCAGCAGGGAGACAGGTCCAGAGACCCAGTACTTC.

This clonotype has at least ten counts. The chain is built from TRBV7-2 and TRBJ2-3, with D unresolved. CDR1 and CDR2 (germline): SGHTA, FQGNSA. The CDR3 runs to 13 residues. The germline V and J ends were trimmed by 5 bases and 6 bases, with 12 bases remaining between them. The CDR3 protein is CASSRTHRDTQYF. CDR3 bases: TGTGCCAGCAGCCGCACCCACCGGGATACGCAGTATTTT.

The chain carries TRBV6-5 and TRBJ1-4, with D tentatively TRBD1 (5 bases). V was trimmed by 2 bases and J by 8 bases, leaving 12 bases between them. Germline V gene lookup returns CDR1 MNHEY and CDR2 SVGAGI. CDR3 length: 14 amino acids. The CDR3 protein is CASSYGQGREKLFF. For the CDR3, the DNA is TGTGCCAGCAGTTACGGGCAGGGCCGGGAAAAACTGTTTTTT.

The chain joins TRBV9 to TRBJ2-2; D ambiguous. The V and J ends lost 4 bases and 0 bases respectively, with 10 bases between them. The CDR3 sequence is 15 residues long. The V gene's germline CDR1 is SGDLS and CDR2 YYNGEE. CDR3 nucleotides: TGTGCCAGCAGCTATTTACACTCGAACACCGGGGAGCTGTTTTTT. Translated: CASSYLHSNTGELFF.

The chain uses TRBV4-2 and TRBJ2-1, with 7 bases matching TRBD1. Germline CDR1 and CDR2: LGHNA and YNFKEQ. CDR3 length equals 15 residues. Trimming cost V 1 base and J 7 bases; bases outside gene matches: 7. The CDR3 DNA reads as TGTGCCAGCAGCCAAGCCCGGTGGGGACAGAATGAGCAGTTCTTC. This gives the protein CASSQARWGQNEQFF.

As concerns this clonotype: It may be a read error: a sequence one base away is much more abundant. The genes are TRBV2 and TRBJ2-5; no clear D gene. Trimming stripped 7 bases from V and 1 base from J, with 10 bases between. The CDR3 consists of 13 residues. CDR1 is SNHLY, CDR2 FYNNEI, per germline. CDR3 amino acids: CASTRPTQETQYF. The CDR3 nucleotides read TGTGCCAGCACCAGACCGACCCAAGAGACCCAGTACTTC.

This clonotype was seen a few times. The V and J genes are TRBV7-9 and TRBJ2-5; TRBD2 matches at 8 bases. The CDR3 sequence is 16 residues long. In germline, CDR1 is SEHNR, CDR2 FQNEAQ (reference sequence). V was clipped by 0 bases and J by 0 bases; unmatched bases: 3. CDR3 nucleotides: TGTGCCAGCAGCTTAGCCCAGCGGGGGTACCAAGAGACCCAGTACTTC. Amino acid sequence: CASSLAQRGYQETQYF.

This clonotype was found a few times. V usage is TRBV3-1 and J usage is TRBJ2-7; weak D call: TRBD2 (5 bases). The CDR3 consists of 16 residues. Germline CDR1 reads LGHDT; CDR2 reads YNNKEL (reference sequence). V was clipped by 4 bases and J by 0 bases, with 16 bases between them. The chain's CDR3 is CASSLDPGMSSYEQYV. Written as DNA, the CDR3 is TGTGCCAGCAGCCTCGACCCGGGGATGAGCTCCTACGAGCAGTACGTC.

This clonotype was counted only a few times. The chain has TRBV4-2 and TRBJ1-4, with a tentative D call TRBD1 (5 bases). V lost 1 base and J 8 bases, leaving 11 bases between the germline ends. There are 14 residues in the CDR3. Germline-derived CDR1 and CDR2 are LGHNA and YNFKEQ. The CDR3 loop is CASSQVTVSEKLFF. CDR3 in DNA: TGTGCCAGCAGCCAAGTGACAGTCAGCGAAAAACTGTTTTTT.

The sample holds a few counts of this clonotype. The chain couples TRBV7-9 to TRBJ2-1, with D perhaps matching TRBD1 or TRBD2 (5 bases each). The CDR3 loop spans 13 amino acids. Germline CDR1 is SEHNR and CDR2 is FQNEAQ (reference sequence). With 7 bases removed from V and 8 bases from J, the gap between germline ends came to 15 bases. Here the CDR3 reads CASIEGPLHEQFF. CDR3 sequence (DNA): TGTGCCAGCATCGAGGGACCGCTACATGAGCAGTTCTTC.

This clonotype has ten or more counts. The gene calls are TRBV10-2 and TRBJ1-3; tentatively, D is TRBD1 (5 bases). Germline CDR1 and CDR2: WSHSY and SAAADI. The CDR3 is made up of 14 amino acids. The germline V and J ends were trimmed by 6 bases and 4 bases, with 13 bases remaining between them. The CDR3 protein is CASRPQGIGNTIYF. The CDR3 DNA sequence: TGCGCCAGCAGGCCCCAGGGAATCGGAAACACCATATATTTT.

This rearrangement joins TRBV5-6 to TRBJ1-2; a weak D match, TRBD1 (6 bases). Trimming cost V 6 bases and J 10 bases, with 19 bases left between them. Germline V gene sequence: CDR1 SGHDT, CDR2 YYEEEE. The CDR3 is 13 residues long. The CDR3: CASTRYQGTDYTF. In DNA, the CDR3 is TGTGCCAGCACCCGATACCAGGGGACTGACTACACCTTC.

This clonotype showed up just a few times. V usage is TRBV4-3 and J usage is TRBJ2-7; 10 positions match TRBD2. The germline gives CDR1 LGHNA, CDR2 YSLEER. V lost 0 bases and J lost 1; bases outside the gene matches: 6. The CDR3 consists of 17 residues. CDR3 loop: CASSQDPVLAGSYEQYF. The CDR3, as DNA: TGCGCCAGCAGCCAAGACCCGGTACTAGCGGGATCCTACGAGCAGTACTTC.

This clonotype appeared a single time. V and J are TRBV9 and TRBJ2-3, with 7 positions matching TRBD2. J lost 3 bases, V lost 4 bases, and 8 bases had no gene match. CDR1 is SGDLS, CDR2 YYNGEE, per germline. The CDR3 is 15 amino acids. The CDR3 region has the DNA TGTGCCAGCAGCTCTCGGGGGGATCTAACAGATACGCAGTATTTT. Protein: CASSSRGDLTDTQYF.

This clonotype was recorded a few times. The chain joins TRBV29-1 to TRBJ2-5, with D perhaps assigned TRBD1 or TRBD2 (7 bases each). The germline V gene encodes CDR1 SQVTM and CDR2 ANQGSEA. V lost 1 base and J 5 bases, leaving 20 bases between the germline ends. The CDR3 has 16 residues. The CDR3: CSVEVREGQKRETQYF. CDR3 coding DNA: TGCAGCGTTGAAGTAAGGGAGGGACAGAAAAGGGAGACCCAGTACTTC.

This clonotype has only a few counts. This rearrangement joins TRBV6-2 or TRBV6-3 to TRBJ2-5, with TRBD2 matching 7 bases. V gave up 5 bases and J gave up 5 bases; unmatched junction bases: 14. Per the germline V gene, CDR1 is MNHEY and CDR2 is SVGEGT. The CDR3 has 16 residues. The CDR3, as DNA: TGTGCCAGCAGTCAGCCCGTGACTAGCCCAGTTGAGACCCAGTACTTC. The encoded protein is CASSQPVTSPVETQYF.

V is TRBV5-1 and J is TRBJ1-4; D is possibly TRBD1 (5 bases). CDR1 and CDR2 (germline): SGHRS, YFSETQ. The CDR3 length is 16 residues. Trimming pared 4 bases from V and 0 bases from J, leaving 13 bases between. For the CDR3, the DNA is TGCGCCAGCAGCCCCGGGACTCATGCAACTAATGAAAAACTGTTTTTT. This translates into CASSPGTHATNEKLFF.

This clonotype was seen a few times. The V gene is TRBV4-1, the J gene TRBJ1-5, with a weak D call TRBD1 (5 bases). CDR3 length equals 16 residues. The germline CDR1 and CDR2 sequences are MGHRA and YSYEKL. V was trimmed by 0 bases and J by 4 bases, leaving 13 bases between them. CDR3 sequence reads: CASSQEGEGRNQPQHF. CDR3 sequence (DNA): TGCGCCAGCAGCCAAGAAGGGGAGGGCCGAAATCAGCCCCAGCATTTT.

This CDR3 is CASSQDPGAQGGGYTF. The CDR3 nucleotides read TGCGCCAGCAGCCAAGACCCCGGGGCACAGGGAGGTGGCTACACCTTC. This chain joins TRBV4-3 and TRBJ1-2; maybe TRBD1 (6 bases). Germline-derived CDR1 and CDR2 are LGHNA and YSLEER. The CDR3 consists of 16 residues. V was trimmed by 0 bases and J by 7 bases, leaving 18 bases between them.

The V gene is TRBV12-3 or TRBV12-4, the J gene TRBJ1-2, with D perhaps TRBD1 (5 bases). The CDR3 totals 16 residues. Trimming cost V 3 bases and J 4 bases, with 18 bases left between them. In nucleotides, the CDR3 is TGTGCCAGCAGTTTCCAGGTGGAGGGGCGGTTCTATGGCTACACCTTC. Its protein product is CASSFQVEGRFYGYTF.

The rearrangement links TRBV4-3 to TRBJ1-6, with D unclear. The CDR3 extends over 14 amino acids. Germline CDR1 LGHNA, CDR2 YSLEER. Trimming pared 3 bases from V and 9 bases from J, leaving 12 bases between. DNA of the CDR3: TGCGCCAGCAGCCACCCTCGGACGGGTTCACCCCTCCACTTT. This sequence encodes CASSHPRTGSPLHF.